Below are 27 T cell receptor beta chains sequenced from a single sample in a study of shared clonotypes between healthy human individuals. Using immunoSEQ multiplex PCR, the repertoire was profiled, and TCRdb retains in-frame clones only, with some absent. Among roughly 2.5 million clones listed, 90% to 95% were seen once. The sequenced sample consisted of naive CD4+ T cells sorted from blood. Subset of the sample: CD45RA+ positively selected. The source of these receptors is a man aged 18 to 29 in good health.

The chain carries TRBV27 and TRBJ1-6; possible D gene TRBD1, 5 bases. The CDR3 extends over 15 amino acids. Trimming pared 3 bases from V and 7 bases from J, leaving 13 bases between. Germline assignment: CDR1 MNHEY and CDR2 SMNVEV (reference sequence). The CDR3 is CASSLWGSLNSPLHF. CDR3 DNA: TGTGCCAGCAGTTTGTGGGGGTCCCTAAATTCACCCCTCCACTTT.

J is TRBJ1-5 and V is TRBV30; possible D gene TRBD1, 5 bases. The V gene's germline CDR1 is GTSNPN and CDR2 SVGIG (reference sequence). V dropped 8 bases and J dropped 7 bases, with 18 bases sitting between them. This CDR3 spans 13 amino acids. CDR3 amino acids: CALGWWGGQPQHF. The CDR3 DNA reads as TGTGCCCTCGGTTGGTGGGGGGGACAGCCCCAGCATTTT.

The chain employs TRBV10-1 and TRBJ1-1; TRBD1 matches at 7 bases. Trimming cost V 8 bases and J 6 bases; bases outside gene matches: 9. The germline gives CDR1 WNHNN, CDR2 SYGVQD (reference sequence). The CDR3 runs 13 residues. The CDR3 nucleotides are TGCGCCAGCGACCCACACAGGGGTGCTGAAGCTTTCTTT. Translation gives CASDPHRGAEAFF.

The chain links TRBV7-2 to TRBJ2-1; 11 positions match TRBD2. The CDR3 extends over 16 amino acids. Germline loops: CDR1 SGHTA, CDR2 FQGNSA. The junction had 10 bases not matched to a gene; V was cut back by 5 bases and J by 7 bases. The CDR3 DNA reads TGTGCCAGCAGCCCAACCCTAGCGGGAGGAGCTAATGAGCAGTTCTTC. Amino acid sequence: CASSPTLAGGANEQFF.

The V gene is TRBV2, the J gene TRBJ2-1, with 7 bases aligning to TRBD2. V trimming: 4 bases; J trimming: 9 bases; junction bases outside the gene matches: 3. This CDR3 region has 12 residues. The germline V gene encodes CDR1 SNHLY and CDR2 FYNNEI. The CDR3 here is CASSVLATEQFF. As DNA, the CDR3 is TGTGCCAGCAGTGTACTAGCGACTGAGCAGTTCTTC. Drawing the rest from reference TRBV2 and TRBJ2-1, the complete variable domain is EPEVTQTPSHQVTQMGQEVILRCVPISNHLYFYWYRQILGQKVEFLVSFYNNEISEKSEIFDDQFSVERPDGSNFTLKIRSTKLEDSAMYFCASSVLATEQFFGPGTRLTVL.

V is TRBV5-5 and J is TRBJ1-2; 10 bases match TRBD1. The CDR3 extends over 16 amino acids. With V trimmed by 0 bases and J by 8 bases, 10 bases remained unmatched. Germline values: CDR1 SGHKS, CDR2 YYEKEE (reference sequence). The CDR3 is CASSLETGTGVRGYTF. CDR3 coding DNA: TGTGCCAGCAGCTTGGAAACCGGGACAGGGGTACGGGGCTACACCTTC.

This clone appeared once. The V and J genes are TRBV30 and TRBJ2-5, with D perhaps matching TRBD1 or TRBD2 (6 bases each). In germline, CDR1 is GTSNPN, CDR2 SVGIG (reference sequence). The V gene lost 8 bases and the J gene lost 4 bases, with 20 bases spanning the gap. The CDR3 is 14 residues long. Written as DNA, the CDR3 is TGTGCCGGAGGGTGGGGGGCGCGTGGAGAGACCCAGTACTTC. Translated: CAGGWGARGETQYF. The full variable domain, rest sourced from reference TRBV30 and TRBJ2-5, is SQTIHQWPATLVQPVGSPLSLECTVEGTSNPNLYWYRQAAGRGLQLLFYSVGIGQISSEVPQNLSASRPQDRQFILSSKKLLLSDSGFYLCAGGWGARGETQYFGPGTRLLVL.

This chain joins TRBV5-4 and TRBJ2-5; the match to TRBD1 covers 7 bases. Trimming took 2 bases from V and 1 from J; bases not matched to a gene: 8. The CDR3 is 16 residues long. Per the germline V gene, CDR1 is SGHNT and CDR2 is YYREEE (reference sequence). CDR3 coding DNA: TGTGCCAGCAGCTTCAAGACAGGGCAGGTCCAAGAGACCCAGTACTTC. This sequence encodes CASSFKTGQVQETQYF.

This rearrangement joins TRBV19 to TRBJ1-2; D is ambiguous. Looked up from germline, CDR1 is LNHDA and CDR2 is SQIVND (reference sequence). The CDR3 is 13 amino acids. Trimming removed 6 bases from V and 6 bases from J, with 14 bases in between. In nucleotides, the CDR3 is TGTGCCAGTAGCATGCCTAGGGTGGATGGCTACACCTTC. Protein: CASSMPRVDGYTF.

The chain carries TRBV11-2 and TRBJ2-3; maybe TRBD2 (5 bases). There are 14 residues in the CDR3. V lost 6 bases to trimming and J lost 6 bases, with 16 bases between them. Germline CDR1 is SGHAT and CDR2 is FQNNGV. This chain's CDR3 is CASRPDRRTDTQYF. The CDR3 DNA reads TGTGCCAGCAGACCTGATAGGAGGACGGATACGCAGTATTTT.

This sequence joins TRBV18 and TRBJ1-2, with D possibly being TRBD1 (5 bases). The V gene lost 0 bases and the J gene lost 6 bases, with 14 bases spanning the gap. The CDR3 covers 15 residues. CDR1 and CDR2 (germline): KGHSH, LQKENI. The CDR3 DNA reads TGTGCCAGCTCACCACCTGCCTCAGGGAGTCATGGCTACACCTTC. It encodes CASSPPASGSHGYTF.

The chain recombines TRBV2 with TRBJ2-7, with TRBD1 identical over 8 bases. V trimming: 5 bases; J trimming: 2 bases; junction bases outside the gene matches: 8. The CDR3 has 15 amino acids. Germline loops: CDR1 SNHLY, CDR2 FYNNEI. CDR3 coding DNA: TGTGCCAGCAGTAATACGTTACAGGGGGCCTACGAGCAGTACTTC. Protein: CASSNTLQGAYEQYF.

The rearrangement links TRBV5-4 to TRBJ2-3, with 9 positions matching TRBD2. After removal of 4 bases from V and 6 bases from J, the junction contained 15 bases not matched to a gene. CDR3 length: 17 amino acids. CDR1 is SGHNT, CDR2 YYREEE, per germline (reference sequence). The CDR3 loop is CASSTRVGVAGDDTQYF. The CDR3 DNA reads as TGTGCCAGCAGCACAAGGGTAGGGGTAGCGGGAGATGATACGCAGTATTTT. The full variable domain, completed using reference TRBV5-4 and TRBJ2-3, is ETGVTQSPTHLIKTRGQQVTLRCSSQSGHNTVSWYQQALGQGPQFIFQYYREEENGRGNFPPRFSGLQFPNYSSELNVNALELDDSALYLCASSTRVGVAGDDTQYFGPGTRLTVL.

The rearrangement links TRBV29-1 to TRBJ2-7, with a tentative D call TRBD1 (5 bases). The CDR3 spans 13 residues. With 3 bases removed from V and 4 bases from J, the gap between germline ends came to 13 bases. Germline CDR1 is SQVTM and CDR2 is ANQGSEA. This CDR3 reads CSVELGVRYEQYF. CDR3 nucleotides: TGCAGCGTTGAGTTAGGGGTTCGGTACGAGCAGTACTTC.

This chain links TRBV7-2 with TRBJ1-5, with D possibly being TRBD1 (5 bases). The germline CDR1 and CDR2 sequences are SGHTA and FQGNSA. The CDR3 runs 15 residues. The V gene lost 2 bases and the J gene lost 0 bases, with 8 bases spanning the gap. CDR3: CASSLSGGSNQPQHF. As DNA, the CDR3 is TGTGCCAGCAGCTTAAGCGGGGGTAGCAATCAGCCCCAGCATTTT.

The CDR3, as DNA: TGTGCCAGCAGTCGGGACGGAATGAACACTGAAGCTTTCTTT. It specifies CASSRDGMNTEAFF. The chain couples TRBV9 to TRBJ1-1; possibly TRBD1 for D (5 bases). This CDR3 spans 14 amino acids. V was shortened by 5 bases and J by 0 bases, with 11 bases between the two germline ends. Germline CDR1 and CDR2: SGDLS and YYNGEE.

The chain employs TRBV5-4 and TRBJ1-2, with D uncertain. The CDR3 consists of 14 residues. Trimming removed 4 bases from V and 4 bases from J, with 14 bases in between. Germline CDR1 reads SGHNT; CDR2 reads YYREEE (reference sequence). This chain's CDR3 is CASSGLDAAYGYTF. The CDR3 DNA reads TGTGCCAGCAGCGGTTTGGATGCCGCCTATGGCTACACCTTC. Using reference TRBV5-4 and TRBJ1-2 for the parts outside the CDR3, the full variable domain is ETGVTQSPTHLIKTRGQQVTLRCSSQSGHNTVSWYQQALGQGPQFIFQYYREEENGRGNFPPRFSGLQFPNYSSELNVNALELDDSALYLCASSGLDAAYGYTFGSGTRLTVV.

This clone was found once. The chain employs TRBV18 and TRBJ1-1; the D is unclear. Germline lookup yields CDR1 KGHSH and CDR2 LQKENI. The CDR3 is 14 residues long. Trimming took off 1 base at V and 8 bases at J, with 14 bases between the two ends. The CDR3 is CASSPQAPEGEAFF. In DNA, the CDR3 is TGTGCCAGCTCACCACAGGCCCCCGAAGGAGAAGCTTTCTTT.

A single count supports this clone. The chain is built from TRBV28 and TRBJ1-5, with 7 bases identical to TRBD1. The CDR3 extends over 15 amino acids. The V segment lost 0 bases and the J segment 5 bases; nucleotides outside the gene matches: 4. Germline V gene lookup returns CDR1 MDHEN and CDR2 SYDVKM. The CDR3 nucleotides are TGTGCCAGCAGTTTATGGCCAGGGGGTGATCAGCCCCAGCATTTT. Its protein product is CASSLWPGGDQPQHF.

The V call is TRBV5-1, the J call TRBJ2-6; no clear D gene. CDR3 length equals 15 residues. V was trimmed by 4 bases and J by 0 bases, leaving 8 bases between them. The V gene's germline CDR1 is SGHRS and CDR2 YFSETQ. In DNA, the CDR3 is TGCGCCAGCAGCCCCGTTCCCTCTGGGGCCAACGTCCTGACTTTC. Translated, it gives CASSPVPSGANVLTF.

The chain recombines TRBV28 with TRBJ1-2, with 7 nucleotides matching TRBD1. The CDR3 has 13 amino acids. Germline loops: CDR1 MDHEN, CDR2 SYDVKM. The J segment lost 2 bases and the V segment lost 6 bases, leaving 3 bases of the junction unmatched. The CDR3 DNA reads TGTGCCAGCAGGGAGACAGGGAACTATGGCTACACCTTC. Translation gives CASRETGNYGYTF.

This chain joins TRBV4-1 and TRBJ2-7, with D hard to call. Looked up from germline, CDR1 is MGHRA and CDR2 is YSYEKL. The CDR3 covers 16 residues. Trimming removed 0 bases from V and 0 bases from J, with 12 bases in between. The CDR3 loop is CASSQETESISYEQYF. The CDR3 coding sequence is TGCGCCAGCAGCCAAGAGACCGAGTCCATCTCCTACGAGCAGTACTTC.

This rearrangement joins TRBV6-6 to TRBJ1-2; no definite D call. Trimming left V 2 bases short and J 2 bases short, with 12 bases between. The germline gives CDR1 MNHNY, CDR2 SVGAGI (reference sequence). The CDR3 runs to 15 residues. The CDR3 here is CASSYLSGRNYGYTF. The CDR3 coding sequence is TGTGCCAGCAGTTACCTTTCTGGACGGAACTATGGCTACACCTTC.

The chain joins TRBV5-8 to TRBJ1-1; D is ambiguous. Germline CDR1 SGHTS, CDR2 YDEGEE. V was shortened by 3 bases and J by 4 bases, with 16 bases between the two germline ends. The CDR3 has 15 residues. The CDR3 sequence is CASSSEVATGTEAFF. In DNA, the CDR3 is TGTGCCAGCAGCTCTGAAGTGGCCACGGGCACTGAAGCTTTCTTT.

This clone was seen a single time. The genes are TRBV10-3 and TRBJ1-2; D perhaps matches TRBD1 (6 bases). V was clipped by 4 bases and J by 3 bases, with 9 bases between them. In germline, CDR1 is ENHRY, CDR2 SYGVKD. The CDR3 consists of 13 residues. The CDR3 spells CAISAAGDYGYTF. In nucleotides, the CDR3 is TGTGCCATCAGTGCAGCAGGGGACTATGGCTACACCTTC.

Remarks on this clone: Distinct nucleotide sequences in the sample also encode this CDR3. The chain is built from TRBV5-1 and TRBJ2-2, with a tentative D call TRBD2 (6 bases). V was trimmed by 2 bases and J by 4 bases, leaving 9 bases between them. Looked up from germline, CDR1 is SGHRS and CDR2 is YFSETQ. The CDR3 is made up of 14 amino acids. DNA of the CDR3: TGCGCCAGCAGCTTAAGGGGAGGCACCGGGGAGCTGTTTTTT. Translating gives CASSLRGGTGELFF.

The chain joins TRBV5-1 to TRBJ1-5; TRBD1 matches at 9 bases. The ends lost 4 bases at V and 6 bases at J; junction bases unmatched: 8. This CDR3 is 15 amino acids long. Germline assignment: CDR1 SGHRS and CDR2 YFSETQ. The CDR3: CASSPDGQGFQPQHF. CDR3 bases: TGCGCCAGCAGCCCGGATGGACAGGGGTTTCAGCCCCAGCATTTT.